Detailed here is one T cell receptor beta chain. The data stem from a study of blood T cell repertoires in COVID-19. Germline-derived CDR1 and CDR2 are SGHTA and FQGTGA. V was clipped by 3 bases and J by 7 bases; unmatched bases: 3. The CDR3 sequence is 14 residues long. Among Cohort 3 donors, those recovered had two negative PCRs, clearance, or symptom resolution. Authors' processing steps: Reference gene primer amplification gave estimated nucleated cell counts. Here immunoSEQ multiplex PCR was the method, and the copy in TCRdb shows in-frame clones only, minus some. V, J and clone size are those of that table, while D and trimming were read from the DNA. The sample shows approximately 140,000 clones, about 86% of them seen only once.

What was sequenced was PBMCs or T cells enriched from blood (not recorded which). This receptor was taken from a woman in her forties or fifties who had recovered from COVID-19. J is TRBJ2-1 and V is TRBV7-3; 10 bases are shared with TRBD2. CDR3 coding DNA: TGTGCCAGCAGCTTTCTAGCGGGGGAGAATGAGCAGTTCTTC. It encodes CASSFLAGENEQFF.